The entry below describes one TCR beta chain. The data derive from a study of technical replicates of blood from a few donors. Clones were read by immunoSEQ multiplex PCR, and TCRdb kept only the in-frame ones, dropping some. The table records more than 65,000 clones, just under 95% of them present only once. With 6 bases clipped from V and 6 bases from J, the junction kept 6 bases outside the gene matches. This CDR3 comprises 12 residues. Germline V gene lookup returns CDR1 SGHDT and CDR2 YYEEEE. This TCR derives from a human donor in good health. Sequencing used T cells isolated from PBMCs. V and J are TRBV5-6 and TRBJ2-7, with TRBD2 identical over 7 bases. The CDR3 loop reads CASKAGAGEQYF. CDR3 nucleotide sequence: TGTGCCAGCAAGGCGGGAGCCGGCGAGCAGTACTTC.